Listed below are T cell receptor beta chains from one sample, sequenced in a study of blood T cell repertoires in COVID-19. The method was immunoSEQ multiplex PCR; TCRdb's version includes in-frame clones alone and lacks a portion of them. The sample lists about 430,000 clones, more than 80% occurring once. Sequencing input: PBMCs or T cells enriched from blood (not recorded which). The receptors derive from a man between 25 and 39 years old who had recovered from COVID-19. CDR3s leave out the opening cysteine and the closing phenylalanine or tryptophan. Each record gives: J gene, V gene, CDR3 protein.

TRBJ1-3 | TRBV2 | ASSEGRSGNTIY
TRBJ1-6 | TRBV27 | ASSFNPPGGGFPLH
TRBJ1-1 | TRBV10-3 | AISKGTEAF
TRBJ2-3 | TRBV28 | AIGRSRTISTDTQY
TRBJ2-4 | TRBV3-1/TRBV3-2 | ASSILAGGKRYIQY
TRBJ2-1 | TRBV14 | ASQPSGSGMDEQF
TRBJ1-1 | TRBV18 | ASSPSGRGGEAF
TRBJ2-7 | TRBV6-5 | ASSHPVTGVYEQY
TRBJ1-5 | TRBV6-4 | ASSDSLRQGTQPQH
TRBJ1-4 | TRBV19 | ASSTRAGVNEKLF